The 5 T cell receptor beta chains in this list originate from one sample, sequenced in a study of response to subunit inactivated influenza vaccine (dated by TCRdb to the late 2010s). Library creation used RT-PCR. The sample was run on an Illumina HiSeq 2500. The raw public reads went through TCRdb reprocessing: fastp at Q25, MiXCR clone calling, in-frame beta chains kept. Rows with a matching CDR3 protein are joined into one entry that keeps the most common DNA and genes. The sample profile shows roughly 160,000 distinct CDR3 sequences; about 11% of them were found once. The ten largest clonotypes hold approximately 13% of the sample. What this sample's time point label stands for: more than 40 days after influenza vaccine administration. The specimen was non-naive T cells sorted from PBMCs, collected 35 to 45 days after vaccination. In the paper's terms, the cell subset or site label means: memory T cell fraction. The receptors come from a man in his fifties or sixties who received an inactivated influenza vaccine. Donor details come from another sample of the same person, matched by shared clones.

This chain joins TRBV19 and TRBJ2-3, with D possibly TRBD1 on 6 matching bases. The V end was cut by 6 bases, the J end by 4 bases, with 14 bases between. The germline V gene has CDR1 LNHDA and CDR2 SQIVND (reference sequence). The CDR3 sequence is 14 residues long. The CDR3 region has the DNA TGTGCCAGTAGGTGGGACATGTCGTCAGATACGCAGTATTTT. As protein: CASRWDMSSDTQYF.

This clonotype was seen only a few times. V and J are TRBV14 and TRBJ1-4; tentatively, D is TRBD1 (5 bases). There are 16 residues in the CDR3. Deletions cut 4 bases from V and 4 bases from J, with 16 bases between. From germline, CDR1 is SGHDN and CDR2 FVKESK. The CDR3 reads CASSPGGTVINEKLFF. The CDR3 nucleotides are TGTGCCAGCAGCCCAGGCGGGACGGTTATTAATGAAAAACTGTTTTTT.

The chain links TRBV6-1 to TRBJ2-4; TRBD1 matches at 8 bases. This CDR3 is 17 amino acids long. The germline gives CDR1 MNHNS, CDR2 SASEGT. Trimming at V came to 6 bases and at J to 5 bases, leaving 15 bases not matched to a gene. The CDR3 spells CASSSPGAGGGQNIQYF. Written as DNA, the CDR3 is TGTGCCAGCAGCTCTCCCGGGGCAGGGGGCGGCCAAAACATTCAGTACTTC.

The V gene is TRBV20-1, the J gene TRBJ1-1; 12 bases align to TRBD1. Per the germline V gene, CDR1 is DFQATT and CDR2 is SNEGSKA (reference sequence). The J segment lost 0 bases and the V segment lost 6 bases, leaving 5 bases of the junction unmatched. The CDR3 contains 15 residues. This chain's CDR3 is CSAGQGARMNTEAFF. The CDR3 nucleotides read TGCAGTGCGGGACAGGGGGCGCGAATGAACACTGAAGCTTTCTTT.

A remark on this clonotype: A much larger clone lies one base from this, so it may be a read error. The chain combines TRBV20-1 with TRBJ2-2; 8 bases agree with TRBD2. The length of the CDR3 is 14 residues. Germline V lookup: CDR1 DFQATT, CDR2 SNEGSKA (reference sequence). The CDR3 sequence is CNAREAGVDGELFF. The CDR3 DNA follows: TGCAATGCTAGAGAAGCGGGAGTTGACGGGGAGCTGTTTTTT.